The 5 T cell receptor beta chains reported below all come from one sample, sequenced in a study of blood T cells in healthy people across ages. The use of a sample-barcoded 5' primer and a J-beta primer mix characterized a second PCR of about 6 to 12 cycles. One entry per CDR3 protein, called by TCRdb with MiXCR from the 5' RACE reads. Seen here are some 940,000 distinct CDR3 sequences, almost 30% observed once, and the top ten hold approximately 10%. In addition, the sample was reused for a study of T cells of mothers and their children.

Sequenced input: blood. Receptors were obtained from a woman aged 40 to 50 in good health.

The J gene is TRBJ1-1, the V gene TRBV7-9, with 7 positions matching TRBD1. V was clipped by 4 bases and J by 9 bases; unmatched bases: 5. Germline V CDR1 and CDR2: SEHNR, FQNEAQ (reference sequence). The CDR3 totals 12 residues. The CDR3: CASSSGQKKAFF. CDR3 coding DNA: TGTGCCAGCAGCTCGGGACAGAAAAAAGCTTTCTTT.

The chain joins TRBV27 to TRBJ2-7; 9 bases agree with TRBD1. Germline CDR1 is MNHEY and CDR2 is SMNVEV (reference sequence). The CDR3 runs 12 residues. V shed 6 bases, J shed 6 bases, and the junction held 3 bases outside the gene matches. CDR3 loop: CASRGTGREQYF. As DNA, the CDR3 is TGTGCCAGCAGAGGGACAGGGCGCGAGCAGTACTTC.

The chain couples TRBV28 to TRBJ2-7; 12 bases align to TRBD2. The trim removed 5 bases at V and 9 bases at J, leaving 11 bases unmatched. The CDR3 is made up of 15 amino acids. In germline, CDR1 is MDHEN, CDR2 SYDVKM. For the CDR3, the DNA is TGTGCCAGCAGTGGGACTAGCGGGCCGGGGGATACGCAGTACTTC. Translation gives CASSGTSGPGDTQYF.

This clonotype was seen a handful of times. This rearrangement joins TRBV28 to TRBJ1-5; a possible D gene is TRBD1 (5 bases). Trimming pared 2 bases from V and 1 base from J, leaving 9 bases between. The germline V gene encodes CDR1 MDHEN and CDR2 SYDVKM. This CDR3 spans 15 amino acids. CDR3 loop: CASSLLTASNQPQHF. The DNA of the CDR3 is TGTGCCAGCAGTTTACTGACAGCGAGCAATCAGCCCCAGCATTTT. Drawing the rest from reference TRBV28 and TRBJ1-5, the complete variable domain is DVKVTQSSRYLVKRTGEKVFLECVQDMDHENMFWYRQDPGLGLRLIYFSYDVKMKEKGDIPEGYSVSREKKERFSLILESASTNQTSMYLCASSLLTASNQPQHFGDGTRLSIL.

In this sample, this clonotype turned up many times. Here the CDR3 reads CSARGGTSWQFF. The CDR3 DNA sequence: TGCAGTGCTAGAGGTGGGACTAGCTGGCAGTTCTTC. The rearrangement joins TRBV20-1 to TRBJ2-1; 9 bases line up with TRBD2. There are 12 residues in the CDR3. The V gene end was trimmed by 1 base and the J gene end by 12 bases; junction bases not matched to a gene: 4. The V gene's germline CDR1 is DFQATT and CDR2 SNEGSKA (reference sequence).